This T cell receptor (beta chain) came from a study of cytomegalovirus exposure and HLA in healthy donors. Whole-study context: Earlier findings included roughly 100 million unique TCR beta sequences obtained from 150 million to 200 million T cells.

This PCR relied on a set of 60 Vbeta primers and 13 Jbeta primers. The assay was immunoSEQ multiplex PCR, and TCRdb's table has in-frame clones only and misses some. The table records a few hundred thousand clones, roughly 80% of them present only once. On this clone itself: Its antigen is currently unknown.

Per the germline V gene, CDR1 is MNHEY and CDR2 is SVGAGI. CDR3 size: 14 residues. The V and J ends lost 6 bases and 6 bases, in that order; junction bases with no gene match: 9. General study points: Some highly shared sequence variants likely arose as a pipeline artifact. In a later analysis, a genetic analysis reported fewer productive-TCR N-insertions in an Asian-associated ancestry cluster than the cohort average.

This receptor was identified in a girl aged 2 to 9 in good health and CMV-seronegative. Sequencing input: PBMCs. The chain employs TRBV6-5 and TRBJ1-1; 8 nucleotides agree with TRBD1. The CDR3 here is CASRTDRASPEAFF. CDR3 nucleotide sequence: TGTGCCAGCAGGACGGACAGGGCCTCGCCTGAAGCTTTCTTT.